The text below deals with one TCR beta chain. This clonotype was recorded at least ten times. Its cognate antigen has yet to be identified. One base away there is no much larger clone; base qualities are not given. The library relied on RT-PCR. The sequencing machine was an Illumina HiSeq 2500. TCRdb reprocessed the public reads (quality trimming at Q25 with fastp, clone calling with MiXCR) and kept in-frame beta chains. CDR3 protein sequences are deduplicated, and each keeps its most common genes and DNA. A total of more than 550,000 distinct CDR3 sequences appear in this sample, approximately 10% of them only once. Approximately 10% of the sample comes from the top ten. CDR1 and CDR2 are read off the germline V gene as SQVTM and ANQGSEA. The CDR3 spans 11 residues, from the cysteine through the phenylalanine. The sequence is cut down to CDR3 DNA, 33 bases in frame from base 1. The junction carries 6 bases between V and J, which are trimmed by 6 bases and 3 bases respectively.

This entry is derived from a study of response to subunit inactivated influenza vaccine listed by TCRdb under 2018. At the level of the whole study: To follow how T cells responded to a trivalent subunit inactivated influenza vaccine, the researchers relied on deep quantitative profiling of the T cell receptor repertoire. The paper's findings and limits, for the study overall: The authors proposed that each seasonal influenza vaccination may bring in only a limited number of new T cells.

The same sample was also used in a study of T cells expressing NK-cell markers. As the second study states: TCR beta cDNA libraries were prepared using 5'RACE template switching, which introduced a universal primer site and unique molecular identifiers. In sorted CD3+CD56+NKG2C+, CD3+CD56+NKG2C- and CD3+CD56-NKG2C+ T-cell subsets from 7 or 8 donors, TCR beta-chain repertoires were profiled. Among the eight sequenced donors, only one was HCMV-seronegative, while the other seven were HCMV-seropositive. To restrict sorting to alphabetaTCR-expressing T cells, an anti-gammadeltaTCR antibody was added in several experiments. For about 6 donors, the dominant CD3+CD56+NKG2C+ clonotypes were among the top 10 CD8+ clonotypes and accounted for 1.0-7.0% of CD8+ T cells. Those dominant clonotypes were again the most abundant among CD3+CD56-NKG2C+ cells in a handful of donors, at roughly 25-60.1%. Whether the expanded NKG2C-expressing T cell clones were specific for HCMV antigens remained unclear. The eight sequenced donors were randomly selected healthy volunteers, three men and five women. HCMV serostatus was determined by detecting HCMV-specific IgG in serum with a commercial ELISA kit. Peripheral blood mononuclear cells were isolated from blood by Ficoll density gradient centrifugation. For a handful of donors, unsorted PBMC were also used to sequence bulk peripheral blood T-cell repertoires. Priming for cDNA synthesis came from the TCR beta constant segment, and two successive PCR amplification steps followed. Sequencing of the libraries produced 2 x 150 bp reads on Illumina HiSeq 2000/2500, MiSeq or NextSeq. Reads were demultiplexed and grouped by UMI with MIGEC, and clonotypes were assembled and quantified with MiTCR. To exclude erroneous sequences, only TCR cDNA sequences supported by at least two reads were retained. Downstream repertoire analysis used the tcR package, and clonotypes were matched across fractions by CDR3 nucleotide sequence plus V segment. VDJmatch was used to annotate antigen specificity against VDJdb, with one amino acid substitution allowed in CDR3.

The chain was built from TRBV29-1 and TRBJ2-1, with the D gene too uncertain to name. The receptor was derived from a man in his forties or fifties who received an inactivated influenza vaccine. Donor details come from another sample of the same person, matched by shared clones. This specimen was PBMCs from blood, taken on the day of vaccination. The encoded CDR3 is CSVGHYNEQFF. At the DNA level, the sequence is TGCAGCGTAGGCCACTACAATGAGCAGTTCTTC.